This T cell receptor beta chain was recovered during a study of cytotoxic CD8 clonotypes in ibrutinib-treated CLL. Study overall: Mean productive templates were about 250,000; mean productive rearrangements were around 90,000.

The repertoire was sequenced with immunoSEQ multiplex PCR; TCRdb's copy has only in-frame clones and lacks some. The table records 190,000 or so clones, approximately 72% of them present only once. In regard to this clone: Its antigen remains unidentified.

CDR3 length equals 15 residues. Germline loops: CDR1 SGDLS, CDR2 YYNGEE. V was clipped by 5 bases and J by 3 bases, with 17 bases between them. General study findings and limits: Public clonotypes, an uncommon group, contracted or remained stable on treatment.

The source of roughly 1.9 micrograms of genomic DNA for TCR beta libraries was cryopreserved PBMCs. The V and J genes are TRBV9 and TRBJ1-2; TRBD1 might be the D (5 bases). This sequence originates from a human donor with chronic lymphocytic leukemia. The sample here was PBMCs, taken after 24 months of ibrutinib treatment. CDR3 amino acids: CASRAGTAIHYGYTF. For the CDR3, the DNA is TGTGCCAGCAGAGCCGGGACCGCAATACACTATGGCTACACCTTC.